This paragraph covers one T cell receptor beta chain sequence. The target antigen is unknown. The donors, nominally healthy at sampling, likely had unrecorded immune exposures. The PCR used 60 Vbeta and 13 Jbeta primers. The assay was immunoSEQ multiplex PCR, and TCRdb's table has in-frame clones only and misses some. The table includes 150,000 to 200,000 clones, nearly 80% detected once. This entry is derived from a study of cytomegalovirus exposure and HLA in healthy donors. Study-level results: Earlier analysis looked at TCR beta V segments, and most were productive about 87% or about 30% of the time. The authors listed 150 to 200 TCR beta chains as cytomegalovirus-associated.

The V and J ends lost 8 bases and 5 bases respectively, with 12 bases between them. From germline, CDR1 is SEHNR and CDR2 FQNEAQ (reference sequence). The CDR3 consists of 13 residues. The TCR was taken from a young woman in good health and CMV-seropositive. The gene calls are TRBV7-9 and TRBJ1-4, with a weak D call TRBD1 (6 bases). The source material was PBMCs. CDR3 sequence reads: CASRFDRNEKLFF. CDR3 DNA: TGTGCCAGCCGTTTTGACAGGAATGAAAAACTGTTTTTT.